This is a list of T cell receptor beta chains from one sample in a study of shared clonotypes between healthy human individuals. Method: immunoSEQ multiplex PCR; TCRdb's copy keeps in-frame clones and lacks some. Of approximately 530,000 clones listed, roughly 95% are singletons. Sample: naive CD4+ T cells sorted from blood. The receptor source for this set is a woman in her twenties or thirties in good health. Each CDR3 is given without its conserved first and last residue. Clone size is not always given. Where it is, it says once, few, many or a class for expanded clones.

clone_size	v_call	cdr3_length	cdr3_aa
NA	TRBV5-1	13	ASSLARTGETEAF
NA	TRBV5-1	12	ASSLGLVPNIQY
NA	TRBV5-6	13	ASSLFGVGANVLT
NA	TRBV6-5	11	ASSGDSGTEAF
NA	TRBV7-2	11	ASSPRLGGELF
NA	TRBV5-4	13	ASSPRPGQGYEQY
NA	TRBV19	12	ASFGRGWDEKLF
NA	TRBV2	12	ASRGLSGANVLT
NA	TRBV7-2	11	ASSLRRYNEQF
NA	TRBV19	11	ASSIVRAGEQF
NA	TRBV5-1	15	ASSPGLLVATGETQY
once	TRBV27	13	ASSPTSGSKNEQF
NA	TRBV30	13	AWSAGLTGEETQY
NA	TRBV7-3	15	ASSPSGTGGLGNEQF
NA	TRBV18	13	ASSVSGPLNYGYT